The rows below give T cell receptor beta chains drawn from one sample of a study of blood T cell repertoires in COVID-19. TCRdb keeps only in-frame clones here, not all; method: immunoSEQ multiplex PCR. The repertoire consists of 300,000 to 400,000 clones, with 87% occurring once and the leading ten covering roughly 1%. The material sequenced was PBMCs or T cells enriched from blood (not recorded which). Receptors were obtained from a young woman who had recovered from COVID-19. Each CDR3 is given with its conserved first and last residue. A D gene is named only where the DNA matches it firmly. Expanded clones are given a class, and other clones once, few, many or no size at all.

>TRBD1|TRBJ2-3|NA|TRBV7-2
TGTGCCAGCAGCTTAGGGTCAGGACAGGTCACAGATACGCAGTATTTT
CASSLGSGQVTDTQYF
>NA|TRBJ2-7|NA|TRBV14
TGTGCCAGCAGCCAAGAAAGGAGGCGGGAGCAGTACTTC
CASSQERRREQYF
>NA|TRBJ2-5|NA|TRBV9
TGTGCCAGCAGCGTAGAGAGTAGCGTGTGGGGCCAAGAGACCCAGTACTTC
CASSVESSVWGQETQYF
>NA|TRBJ2-3|NA|TRBV5-1
TGCGCCAGCAGCGGTGACACTAGCACAGATACGCAGTATTTT
CASSGDTSTDTQYF
>NA|TRBJ2-7|NA|TRBV7-6
TGTGCCAGCAGCATCCCCGGGTACGAGCAGTACTTC
CASSIPGYEQYF
>TRBD1|TRBJ1-3|NA|TRBV28
TGTGCCAGCAGTTTTTTCGGGACAGGATCCTCTGGAAACACCATATATTTT
CASSFFGTGSSGNTIYF
>NA|TRBJ1-5|NA|TRBV6-5
TGTGCCAGCAGTTCGGGAGGTAGCAATCAGCCCCAGCATTTT
CASSSGGSNQPQHF
>TRBD1|TRBJ1-2|few|TRBV7-9
TGTGCCAGCAGCTCAGGGGGCCGCTACACCTTC
CASSSGGRYTF
>NA|TRBJ1-1|NA|TRBV28
TGTGCCAGCAGAGTAGGCGGCGGGAGCACTGAAGCTTTCTTT
CASRVGGGSTEAFF
>NA|TRBJ2-7|NA|TRBV6-1
TGTGCCAGCAGTGCGAGGAGGCAGGGGGGTATCCACGAGCAGTACTTC
CASSARRQGGIHEQYF
>TRBD1|TRBJ1-2|NA|TRBV28
TGTGCCAGCAGTTACGTAGGTGGGACAGGGGACACCTTC
CASSYVGGTGDTF
>NA|TRBJ1-5|NA|TRBV19
TGTGCCAGTAGCGGGTTTAGCAATCAGCCCCAGCATTTT
CASSGFSNQPQHF
>TRBD1|TRBJ2-1|NA|TRBV7-2
TGTGCCAGCAGCTTCAAGGGGGCGCATGCTGAGCAGTTCTTC
CASSFKGAHAEQFF
>NA|TRBJ1-2|NA|TRBV28
TGTGCCAGCAGTACAGGGTATGGCTACACCTTC
CASSTGYGYTF
>NA|TRBJ2-7|NA|TRBV3-1/TRBV3-2
TGTGCCAGCAGCCTCGGGGGTCCCGGGAGCGAGCAGTACTTC
CASSLGGPGSEQYF
>TRBD1|TRBJ2-7|NA|TRBV2
TGTGCCAGCAGTGTAACTACAGGGGACGAGCAGTACTTC
CASSVTTGDEQYF
>TRBD1|TRBJ2-5|NA|TRBV19
TGTGCCAGTAGTATAGGACGGGACAGGGGACAAGAGACCCAGTACTTC
CASSIGRDRGQETQYF
>NA|TRBJ2-7|NA|TRBV19
TGTGCCAGTAGTATAGGGCTGACCTACGAGCAGTACTTC
CASSIGLTYEQYF
>NA|TRBJ1-2|NA|TRBV28
TGTGCCAGCAGCCTCCAAGAGTATGGCTACACCTTC
CASSLQEYGYTF
>TRBD1|TRBJ2-5|NA|TRBV5-6
TGTGCCAGCCCAAGCGCGACAGGGGGGCTCGGCCAGTACTTC
CASPSATGGLGQYF
>TRBD1|TRBJ1-6|NA|TRBV27
TGTGCCAGCAGTCTCCTTACAGGGGGCGCGGGTTCACCCCTCCACTTT
CASSLLTGGAGSPLHF
>NA|TRBJ1-1|NA|TRBV2
TGTGCCAGCAGTGAAGAGGGAGACACTGAAGCTTTCTTT
CASSEEGDTEAFF
>TRBD1|TRBJ1-1|NA|TRBV3-1/TRBV3-2
TGTGCCAGCAGCCTCGCAGGGGGCACTGAAGCTTTCTTT
CASSLAGGTEAFF
>NA|TRBJ2-7|NA|TRBV30
TGTGCCTGGAGTCATAGCTCCTACGAGCAGTACTTC
CAWSHSSYEQYF
>TRBD2|TRBJ2-7|NA|TRBV6-5
TGTGCCAGCAGTTACTCGACTAGCGGGGGGGCCGAGCAGTACTTC
CASSYSTSGGAEQYF
>TRBD1|TRBJ2-6|NA|TRBV7-9
TGTGCCAGCAACCTTTACGACAGGGGGCCCGGGGCCAACGTCCTGACTTTC
CASNLYDRGPGANVLTF
>TRBD1|TRBJ2-1|NA|TRBV3-1/TRBV3-2
TGTGCCAGCAGCCAAGATCTTGGGACAGGGGTCACCCTCTACAATGAGCAGTTCTTC
CASSQDLGTGVTLYNEQFF
>NA|TRBJ1-1|NA|TRBV30
TGTGCCTGGAGTGAAGCTTTGAGGGCGGCTGTTGCTTTCTTT
CAWSEALRAAVAFF
>NA|TRBJ1-1|NA|TRBV28
TGTGCCAGCAGGCTACACGGAGAGAGGAACACTGAAGCTTTCTTT
CASRLHGERNTEAFF
>NA|TRBJ2-5|NA|TRBV19
TGTGCCAGTAGTAAACGGGAGCGAGAGACCCAGTACTTC
CASSKRERETQYF
>TRBD2|TRBJ2-5|NA|TRBV30
TGTGCCTGGAGTGTAGCTAGCGGGGGGGCGGAGACCCAGTACTTC
CAWSVASGGAETQYF
>NA|TRBJ1-2|NA|TRBV20-1
TGCAGTGCTAGAGATTCGGGCTACACCTTC
CSARDSGYTF
>NA|TRBJ2-3|NA|TRBV5-1
TGCGCCAGCAGCTTGATCACAGGAGACACAGATACGCAGTATTTT
CASSLITGDTDTQYF
>NA|TRBJ2-7|NA|TRBV27
TGTGCCAGCAGCTCAAGAGGGGGTGCCTACGAGCAGTACTTC
CASSSRGGAYEQYF
>NA|TRBJ1-2|NA|TRBV21-1
TGTGCCAGCAGCAAAGTTGACAGGAGGTCTCGTGGCTACACCTTC
CASSKVDRRSRGYTF
>TRBD1|TRBJ2-5|NA|TRBV27
TGTGCCAGCAGCCTCAACAGGGGGCGGGAGACCCAGTACTTC
CASSLNRGRETQYF
>TRBD1|TRBJ1-5|NA|TRBV28
TGTGCCAGCAGCCGGGGACAGGGGAATCAGCCCCAGCATTTT
CASSRGQGNQPQHF
>NA|TRBJ1-2|NA|TRBV2
TGTGCCAGCAAGGATCCCGGGCCTGGGGGGGGCTACACCTTC
CASKDPGPGGGYTF
>NA|TRBJ2-7|NA|TRBV2
TGTGCCAGCCTGAGCTCCTACGAGCAGTACTTC
CASLSSYEQYF
>TRBD2|TRBJ2-5|NA|TRBV27
TGTGCCAGCCGTAGCGGGGGGGAGACCCAGTACTTC
CASRSGGETQYF
>TRBD1|TRBJ1-5|NA|TRBV2
TGTGCCAGCACCCTAGGGAGGGGGACAGGACAGCCCCAGCATTTT
CASTLGRGTGQPQHF
>TRBD1|TRBJ1-1|NA|TRBV13
TGTGCCAGCAGCCCTACAGGGGATACTGAAGCTTTCTTT
CASSPTGDTEAFF
>NA|TRBJ1-2|NA|TRBV18
TGTGCCAGCTCACCACCGGGCAGGGTTTATGGCTACACCTTC
CASSPPGRVYGYTF
>NA|TRBJ1-4|NA|TRBV28
TGTGCCAGTTGCAGGCGTAGTGAAAAACTGTTTTTT
CASCRRSEKLFF
>TRBD1|TRBJ1-6|NA|TRBV9
TGTGCCAGCAGCCCCAAGGGACAGTTAGTTTCACCCCTCCACTTT
CASSPKGQLVSPLHF
>NA|TRBJ2-3|NA|TRBV9
TGTGCCAGCAGCGTAGCTCCCGCAGAACTAGGCACAGATACGCAGTATTTT
CASSVAPAELGTDTQYF
>NA|TRBJ1-5|NA|TRBV28
TGTGCCAGCAGTTTTAGTAGTCCGGGGAGCAATCAGCCCCAGCATTTT
CASSFSSPGSNQPQHF
>NA|TRBJ1-1|NA|TRBV19
TGTGCCAGTAGTATAGGGTTTAAACAGGGCACTGAAGCTTTCTTT
CASSIGFKQGTEAFF
>TRBD1|TRBJ1-2|NA|TRBV5-6
TGTGCCAGCAGCTGGACAGGGACGGGGGGCTACACCTTC
CASSWTGTGGYTF
>TRBD2|TRBJ2-7|NA|TRBV3-1/TRBV3-2
TGTGCCAGCAGCCAAGATCCCCTAGCGGGGCTCGAGCAGTACTTC
CASSQDPLAGLEQYF
>TRBD1|TRBJ2-7|NA|TRBV5-1
TGCGCCAGCAGCGTGACAGGGGTCAGGAACTACGAGCAGTACTTC
CASSVTGVRNYEQYF
>NA|TRBJ1-2|NA|TRBV29-1
TGCAGCGTTGTGGACAGTATTTATGGCTACACCTTC
CSVVDSIYGYTF
>NA|TRBJ1-1|NA|TRBV11-3
TGTGCCAGCAGCTTCGGGGACACTGAAGCTTTCTTT
CASSFGDTEAFF
>TRBD1|TRBJ1-2|NA|TRBV5-4
TGTGCCAGCAGCTATGTGGACAGGGCAAGAGAGGGCTACACCTTC
CASSYVDRAREGYTF
>TRBD2|TRBJ2-5|NA|TRBV19
TGTGCCAGTAGCCCTAGCGGGGGCTACGAAGAGACCCAGTACTTC
CASSPSGGYEETQYF
>NA|TRBJ2-7|NA|TRBV29-1
TGCAGCGTTGGGCACAGGGACTACGAGCAGTACTTC
CSVGHRDYEQYF
>TRBD2|TRBJ2-5|NA|TRBV5-1
TGCGCCAGCAGGACCCGGACTAGCGGGGGAGAGACCCAGTACTTC
CASRTRTSGGETQYF
>NA|TRBJ1-1|NA|TRBV9
TGTGCCAGCAACAGGGAAGGCACTGAAGCTTTCTTT
CASNREGTEAFF